The 8 T cell receptor beta chains below all came from one sample that was sequenced in a study of T cells expressing NK-cell markers. From its re-call of the 5' RACE reads, TCRdb lists each CDR3 protein once, without DNA. Its table lists about 260,000 distinct CDR3 sequences. The specimen sequenced was blood T cells: a sorted CD56 or NKG2C T cell subset, CD4+ or CD8+ T cells, or bulk PBMC T cells (not recorded which). These receptors all come from a woman aged 18-70 years in good health.

The chain links TRBV4-2 to TRBJ1-6. The germline V gene encodes CDR1 LGHNA and CDR2 YNFKEQ. The CDR3 loop spans 15 amino acids. The CDR3 is CASSQDRELNSPLHF.

V and J are TRBV7-2 and TRBJ2-1. The CDR3 covers 12 residues. The germline V gene encodes CDR1 SGHTA and CDR2 FQGNSA. The CDR3 loop reads CASSLVLGMVAF.

The CDR3: CATSGPGGATNTGELFF. The chain recombines TRBV24-1 with TRBJ2-2; TCRdb returns TRBD1, unconfirmable since there is no DNA. The CDR3 has 17 residues. Per germline, CDR1 KGHDR and CDR2 SFDVKD.

The V call is TRBV11-2, the J call TRBJ2-7; TCRdb's D call of TRBD2 is untestable without DNA. Germline values: CDR1 SGHAT, CDR2 FQNNGV. The CDR3 loop spans 15 amino acids. The CDR3 loop is CASSKTGTHLYEQYF.

The V and J genes are TRBV20-1 and TRBJ2-5; TCRdb's D call, TRBD1, is unchecked because there is no DNA. The CDR3 has 14 amino acids. Germline loops: CDR1 DFQATT, CDR2 SNEGSKA (reference sequence). CDR3 in amino acids: CSARDDRGQETQYF.

The genes are TRBV7-6 and TRBJ1-1. This CDR3 has 13 amino acids. Germline assignment: CDR1 SGHVS and CDR2 FNYEAQ. The CDR3 spells CASAGGPYTEAFF.

V and J are TRBV20-1 and TRBJ2-1; lacking DNA, the TRBD1 call made by TCRdb goes unchecked. CDR1 and CDR2 (germline): DFQATT, SNEGSKA (reference sequence). This CDR3 is built from 14 residues. CDR3 residues: CSAPRGGGYNEQFF.

The rearrangement uses TRBV12-3 or TRBV12-4 and TRBJ2-7; TCRdb's D gene call, TRBD2, goes unchecked for lack of DNA. The CDR3 spans 16 residues. CDR3 region: CASSLASPSGRNEQYF.